Below are 27 T cell receptor beta chains sequenced from a single sample in a study of PD-1 and CTLA-4 blockade in melanoma. Libraries were prepared by immunoSEQ multiplex PCR; TCRdb keeps only in-frame clonotypes and omits some of them. The sample lists 15,000 to 20,000 clones, roughly 73% occurring once. Material: CD8+ T cells from peripheral blood, obtained before anti-PD-1 treatment. These receptors came from a human donor with melanoma.

A few counts support this clone. The V gene is TRBV5-1, the J gene TRBJ2-2; TRBD1 matches 7 bases. This CDR3 is 16 amino acids long. The junction had 10 bases not matched to a gene; V was cut back by 4 bases and J by 4 bases. Per the germline V gene, CDR1 is SGHRS and CDR2 is YFSETQ. CDR3 bases: TGCGCCAGCAGCCCAATCCGACAGGGATCCACCGGGGAGCTGTTTTTT. Protein sequence: CASSPIRQGSTGELFF.

The genes are TRBV7-9 and TRBJ1-2; D is ambiguous. The CDR3 is made up of 11 amino acids. V was shortened by 2 bases and J by 8 bases, with 6 bases between the two germline ends. Germline loops: CDR1 SEHNR, CDR2 FQNEAQ (reference sequence). The CDR3 sequence: CASSLLGGYTF. In nucleotides, the CDR3 is TGTGCCAGCAGCTTACTGGGCGGCTACACCTTC.

The rearrangement links TRBV5-1 to TRBJ2-7, with unresolved D. The length of the CDR3 is 14 residues. In germline, CDR1 is SGHRS, CDR2 YFSETQ. V dropped 5 bases and J dropped 0 bases, with 12 bases sitting between them. The CDR3 region is CASSPYYSSYEQYF. CDR3 nucleotides: TGCGCCAGCAGTCCTTATTATAGCTCCTACGAGCAGTACTTC. The full variable domain, completed using reference TRBV5-1 and TRBJ2-7, is KAGVTQTPRYLIKTRGQQVTLSCSPISGHRSVSWYQQTPGQGLQFLFEYFSETQRNKGNFPGRFSGRQFSNSRSEMNVSTLELGDSALYLCASSPYYSSYEQYFGPGTRLTVT.

CDR3 sequence: CASSYMVAGGWYEQYF. In nucleotides, the CDR3 is TGTGCCAGCAGTTATATGGTGGCAGGGGGATGGTACGAGCAGTACTTC. The chain has TRBV6-5 and TRBJ2-7, with 7 bases fitting TRBD1. Trimming at V came to 3 bases and at J to 4 bases, leaving 12 bases not matched to a gene. The CDR3 contains 16 residues. CDR1 MNHEY and CDR2 SVGAGI come from the germline V gene.

CDR3: CASSSVGDTNEQFF. The CDR3 coding sequence is TGTGCCAGCAGCTCGGTAGGGGACACCAATGAGCAGTTCTTC. V usage is TRBV5-4 and J usage is TRBJ2-1; a possible D gene is TRBD1 (6 bases). With 3 bases removed from V and 6 bases from J, the gap between germline ends came to 13 bases. The CDR3 covers 14 residues. Germline V gene data show CDR1 as SGHNT and CDR2 as YYREEE (reference sequence).

The V gene is TRBV14, the J gene TRBJ2-7; the D gene is possibly TRBD2 (5 bases). Trimming removed 4 bases from V and 0 bases from J, with 13 bases in between. CDR3 length: 15 amino acids. From germline, CDR1 is SGHDN and CDR2 FVKESK. The chain's CDR3 is CASSPIVGSSYEQYF. In DNA, the CDR3 is TGTGCCAGCAGCCCTATCGTGGGGAGCTCCTACGAGCAGTACTTC.

J is TRBJ1-1 and V is TRBV7-9; D gene uncertain. CDR1 SEHNR and CDR2 FQNEAQ come from the germline V gene (reference sequence). With 7 bases removed from V and 2 bases from J, the gap between germline ends came to 11 bases. CDR3 length equals 13 residues. The CDR3 loop reads CASTDPLNTEAFF. In DNA form, the CDR3 reads TGTGCCAGCACCGACCCCCTTAACACTGAAGCTTTCTTT.

The V gene is TRBV2, the J gene TRBJ1-2, with 7 bases matching TRBD1. The CDR3 spans 15 residues. Germline CDR1 reads SNHLY; CDR2 reads FYNNEI. The junction had 19 bases not matched to a gene; V was cut back by 10 bases and J by 8 bases. CDR3 in amino acids: CAILPKGAGREGYTF. For the CDR3, the DNA is TGTGCCATCCTACCCAAGGGGGCAGGAAGAGAAGGCTACACCTTC.

The DNA of the CDR3 is TGTGCCACCAGTGATCAGCCCAGTGGAGATACGCAGTATTTT. Amino acid sequence: CATSDQPSGDTQYF. The chain has TRBV24-1 and TRBJ2-3; D is undetermined. The CDR3 contains 14 residues. CDR1 and CDR2 from the germline V gene are KGHDR and SFDVKD. Trimming removed 3 bases from V and 5 bases from J, with 11 bases in between.

The chain carries TRBV11-3 and TRBJ2-7; D uncertain. The V gene's germline CDR1 is SGHNT and CDR2 YENEEA. CDR3 length: 16 amino acids. The germline V and J ends were trimmed by 5 bases and 0 bases, with 17 bases remaining between them. CDR3 nucleotides: TGTGCCAGCAGCCCCCCGGGTTGGGGTAGCTCCTACGAGCAGTACTTC. It specifies CASSPPGWGSSYEQYF.

The sample holds a few counts of this clone. The chain links TRBV5-4 to TRBJ1-2; D might be TRBD1 (5 bases). This CDR3 has 14 residues. Germline CDR1 and CDR2: SGHNT and YYREEE (reference sequence). Trimming left V 0 bases short and J 4 bases short, with 10 bases between. As DNA, the CDR3 is TGTGCCAGCAGCTTGGTAGGGGCGGTCTATGGCTACACCTTC. Encoded protein: CASSLVGAVYGYTF.

This clone came up once. Here the CDR3 reads CASCNNEGNTEAFF. Here the CDR3 DNA reads TGTGCCAGTTGTAACAATGAGGGGAACACTGAAGCTTTCTTT. The chain combines TRBV28 with TRBJ1-1; D gene uncertain. This CDR3 is 14 amino acids long. The V gene's germline CDR1 is MDHEN and CDR2 SYDVKM. Deletions cut 9 bases from V and 1 base from J, with 15 bases between.

This clone has only a few counts. The rearrangement joins TRBV2 to TRBJ1-5; the D gene is possibly TRBD1 (6 bases). The CDR3 spans 16 residues. Germline CDR1 SNHLY, CDR2 FYNNEI. V lost 4 bases and J lost 5, with 18 bases in between. CDR3 sequence reads: CASSASEGGLDQPQHF. DNA of the CDR3: TGTGCCAGCAGTGCCTCCGAGGGGGGGCTAGATCAGCCCCAGCATTTT.

The chain couples TRBV6-5 to TRBJ1-2; a possible D gene is TRBD1 (5 bases). The CDR3 loop spans 15 amino acids. Trimming stripped 7 bases from V and 1 base from J, with 16 bases between. Germline V gene sequence: CDR1 MNHEY, CDR2 SVGAGI. As DNA, the CDR3 is TGTGCCAGCATTCCCCAGGTGGGGCTTAACTATGGCTACACCTTC. Its protein product is CASIPQVGLNYGYTF.

The chain has TRBV29-1 and TRBJ1-1, with D unclear. V lost 8 bases, J lost 0 bases, and 22 bases lay in between. The CDR3 is 16 residues long. Germline assignment: CDR1 SQVTM and CDR2 ANQGSEA. The CDR3 coding sequence is TGCAGCACCCTCTTCGGGCCCGAGATGATGAACACTGAAGCTTTCTTT. Translation gives CSTLFGPEMMNTEAFF.

Within the sample, this clone is medium-sized. The chain has TRBV28 and TRBJ1-2; possibly TRBD1 for D (6 bases). Germline V CDR1 and CDR2: MDHEN, SYDVKM. The CDR3 has 17 residues. Trimming stripped 2 bases from V and 4 bases from J, with 20 bases between. The CDR3 coding sequence is TGTGCCAGCAGTTTACGCGGAGGGGGGGAACCACTCTATGGCTACACCTTC. Amino acids: CASSLRGGGEPLYGYTF.

The genes are TRBV29-1 and TRBJ2-3; no clear D gene. V lost 7 bases, J lost 3 bases, and 17 bases lay in between. The length of the CDR3 is 14 residues. Per the germline V gene, CDR1 is SQVTM and CDR2 is ANQGSEA. In nucleotides, the CDR3 is TGCAGCGGGCTAACGGGTCTGAGGACAGATACGCAGTATTTT. It yields the protein CSGLTGLRTDTQYF.

This clone was observed once. This chain links TRBV5-1 with TRBJ1-3; D is undetermined. The CDR3 runs to 13 residues. V lost 4 bases and J lost 4, with 9 bases in between. Germline CDR1 and CDR2: SGHRS and YFSETQ. The CDR3 loop is CASSLRAGNTIYF. The CDR3 DNA reads as TGCGCCAGCAGCCTGCGAGCCGGAAACACCATATATTTT.

This clone was observed a few times. This chain joins TRBV10-3 and TRBJ2-3; no firm D call. Germline V CDR1 and CDR2: ENHRY, SYGVKD. This CDR3 comprises 14 residues. V was shortened by 2 bases and J by 2 bases, with 8 bases between the two germline ends. CDR3 residues: CAISETVYTDTQYF. As DNA, the CDR3 is TGTGCCATCAGTGAGACAGTTTACACAGATACGCAGTATTTT.

This rearrangement joins TRBV4-1 to TRBJ2-6; a possible D gene is TRBD1 (6 bases). Germline V gene sequence: CDR1 MGHRA, CDR2 YSYEKL. The V end lost 8 bases, the J end lost 0 bases, and 11 bases lay between the germline ends. CDR3 length: 15 residues. CDR3 in DNA: TGCGCCAGCGAGGGGGTTTCCTCTGGGGCCAACGTCCTGACTTTC. Its translation: CASEGVSSGANVLTF.

The J gene is TRBJ2-1, the V gene TRBV7-8; D is undetermined. The CDR3 is 16 amino acids. V was clipped by 7 bases and J by 7 bases, with 23 bases between them. Germline-derived CDR1 and CDR2 are SGHVS and FQNEAQ. The CDR3 bases are TGTGCCAGCATCTCCCCCGGAGTAGCCCCCACTAATGAGCAGTTCTTC. Encoded protein: CASISPGVAPTNEQFF.

V gene TRBV29-1 combines with J gene TRBJ1-1; D gene unclear. CDR1 SQVTM and CDR2 ANQGSEA come from the germline V gene. Between the trimmed V and J ends, which lost 3 bases and 1 base, there was a span of 12 bases. This CDR3 is built from 14 residues. CDR3 loop: CSVEDLSTNTEAFF. The CDR3 coding sequence is TGCAGCGTTGAGGATCTGTCTACGAACACTGAAGCTTTCTTT.

The chain employs TRBV6-6 and TRBJ1-1; 7 positions agree with TRBD1. CDR3 length: 14 residues. Germline trimming cut 4 bases from V and 6 bases from J; bases unmatched to any gene: 8. Looked up from germline, CDR1 is MNHNY and CDR2 is SVGAGI (reference sequence). The CDR3 DNA reads as TGTGCCAGCAGTTTAGGAGGGGGCCTCGCTGAAGCTTTCTTT. Protein: CASSLGGGLAEAFF.

The chain is built from TRBV24-1 and TRBJ2-1; D gene unclear. V lost 5 bases and J lost 10, with 14 bases in between. The CDR3 is 13 amino acids. From germline, CDR1 is KGHDR and CDR2 SFDVKD. CDR3 nucleotides: TGTGCCACCAGTGCTCTCCTAAACGGGGAGCAGTTCTTC. Its protein is CATSALLNGEQFF.

V is TRBV6-5 and J is TRBJ2-6, with D uncertain. Germline-derived CDR1 and CDR2 are MNHEY and SVGAGI. The CDR3 consists of 14 residues. The V gene lost 8 bases and the J gene lost 0 bases, with 8 bases spanning the gap. This CDR3 is CASARASGANVLTF. CDR3 sequence (DNA): TGTGCCAGCGCAAGGGCCTCTGGGGCCAACGTCCTGACTTTC.

CDR3 protein: CATSGSNGDTQYF. The CDR3 DNA reads TGTGCCACCAGCGGGTCCAATGGAGATACGCAGTATTTT. The chain carries TRBV15 and TRBJ2-3; D ambiguous. CDR3 length: 13 residues. Looked up from germline, CDR1 is LNHNV and CDR2 is YYDKDF (reference sequence). V dropped 5 bases and J dropped 5 bases, with 11 bases sitting between them.

The chain combines TRBV11-2 with TRBJ1-3; a possible D gene is TRBD1 (6 bases). Germline V lookup: CDR1 SGHAT, CDR2 FQNNGV. Between the trimmed V and J ends, which lost 5 bases and 4 bases, there was a span of 15 bases. CDR3 size: 15 residues. The CDR3: CASSPGLGAGNTIYF. Written as DNA, the CDR3 is TGTGCCAGCAGCCCCGGACTGGGGGCGGGAAACACCATATATTTT.